The next 32 T cell receptor beta chains were all read from a single sample in a study of siplizumab effects on memory and regulatory T cells (dated by TCRdb to the late 2010s). Receptor libraries were prepared by the immunoSEQ multiplex PCR assay. The table was pulled from immuneACCESS by TCRdb, which kept in-frame rearrangements only. Such tables lose some clones; where checked, under half of the loss comes from unresolved V genes, and the rest has no known cause. This sample is represented by some 53,000 clones; under 98% of them were singletons. 0.55% to 0.65% of the sample rests with the top ten. The sequenced sample was naive CD4+ T cells sorted from blood. The sample's cell subset or site, from its label and the paper: unstimulated naive T cells. These receptors all come from a human donor in good health.

J is TRBJ1-6 and V is TRBV30, with TRBD1 as a possible D gene (6 bases). The CDR3 spans 13 residues. Germline V gives CDR1 GTSNPN, CDR2 SVGIG (reference sequence). V lost 3 bases and J lost 11, with 14 bases in between. The CDR3 coding sequence is TGTGCCTGGAGGGGGGCCCTTGGGGCACCCCTCCACTTT. Protein product: CAWRGALGAPLHF.

This chain links TRBV30 with TRBJ1-3, with D uncertain. The germline V and J ends were trimmed by 2 bases and 4 bases, with 6 bases remaining between them. CDR1 GTSNPN and CDR2 SVGIG come from the germline V gene (reference sequence). The CDR3 contains 12 residues. The chain's CDR3 is CAWSSTGNTIYF. In nucleotides, the CDR3 is TGTGCCTGGAGTTCGACCGGAAACACCATATATTTT.

The V and J genes are TRBV6-4 and TRBJ2-3, with no clear D. The V gene lost 0 bases and the J gene lost 1 base, with 11 bases spanning the gap. Germline V gives CDR1 MRHNA, CDR2 SNTAGT. This CDR3 is built from 16 residues. In nucleotides, the CDR3 is TGTGCCAGCAGTGACTCGATGGGCACCGGCACAGATACGCAGTATTTT. Residues: CASSDSMGTGTDTQYF.

The J gene is TRBJ2-1, the V gene TRBV11-3; D perhaps matches TRBD1 (5 bases). The CDR3 is 16 amino acids. The germline V gene encodes CDR1 SGHNT and CDR2 YENEEA. Trimming stripped 3 bases from V and 0 bases from J, with 12 bases between. In nucleotides, the CDR3 is TGTGCCAGCAGCTTCACAGGATATAGCTCCTACAATGAGCAGTTCTTC. It is translated as CASSFTGYSSYNEQFF.

V usage is TRBV29-1 and J usage is TRBJ2-3; TRBD1 is a possible D gene (5 bases). CDR1 is SQVTM, CDR2 ANQGSEA, per germline. CDR3 length equals 12 residues. Trimming removed 7 bases from V and 4 bases from J, with 12 bases in between. The CDR3 DNA reads as TGCAGCGCCTACTTAGGGGCAGATACGCAGTATTTT. This sequence encodes CSAYLGADTQYF.

The V call is TRBV2, the J call TRBJ1-5; 10 bases map to TRBD1. CDR1 and CDR2 (germline): SNHLY, FYNNEI. V lost 1 base and J lost 0; bases outside the gene matches: 9. This CDR3 has 19 residues. CDR3 loop: CASSEGSRDRGYSNQPQHF. CDR3 sequence (DNA): TGTGCCAGCAGTGAAGGGTCAAGGGACAGGGGCTATAGCAATCAGCCCCAGCATTTT.

The rearrangement joins TRBV10-3 to TRBJ2-1; D is possibly TRBD1 (6 bases). Germline V gene lookup returns CDR1 ENHRY and CDR2 SYGVKD. Trimming took off 5 bases at V and 2 bases at J, with 10 bases between the two ends. The length of the CDR3 is 14 residues. This CDR3 is CAISRTETYNEQFF. The CDR3 region has the DNA TGTGCCATCAGTCGGACAGAGACCTACAATGAGCAGTTCTTC.

In the case of this clone: One end of the junction fails to match germline, which may point to a read error. The gene calls are TRBV4-1 and TRBJ1-1, with D tentatively TRBD1 (5 bases). This CDR3 is 14 amino acids long. From germline, CDR1 is MGHRA and CDR2 YSYEKL. The CDR3 coding sequence is TGCGCCAGCACCCAAGGGGACCTGAACACTGAAGCTTTCTTT. Its protein is CASTQGDLNTEAFF.

This clone was seen just once. Other DNA variants within this sample encode the same CDR3. The chain combines TRBV6-1 with TRBJ2-1, with TRBD2 identical over 7 bases. Germline lookup yields CDR1 MNHNS and CDR2 SASEGT. The CDR3 extends over 14 amino acids. V was clipped by 7 bases and J by 3 bases; unmatched bases: 6. CDR3 loop: CASKGRGDYNEQFF. The DNA for the CDR3 is TGTGCCAGCAAAGGGAGGGGAGACTACAATGAGCAGTTCTTC.

The chain carries TRBV29-1 and TRBJ2-1; 8 bases line up with TRBD2. V gave up 0 bases and J gave up 3 bases; unmatched junction bases: 7. This CDR3 has 16 residues. The germline V gene encodes CDR1 SQVTM and CDR2 ANQGSEA. The CDR3 DNA sequence: TGCAGCGTTGAAGATCGGCTAGCGGGTATCTACAATGAGCAGTTCTTC. This translates into CSVEDRLAGIYNEQFF.

The chain couples TRBV4-2 to TRBJ2-7; 7 nucleotides agree with TRBD1. CDR1 and CDR2 from the germline V gene are LGHNA and YNFKEQ. J gave up 0 bases and V 6 bases, and 8 bases lay outside the gene matches. This CDR3 has 15 residues. The CDR3 region is CASSRVDRNSYEQYF. CDR3 coding DNA: TGTGCCAGCAGTCGCGTGGACAGGAACTCCTACGAGCAGTACTTC.

The chain is built from TRBV7-2 and TRBJ1-1; D uncertain. CDR3 length equals 12 residues. Germline loops: CDR1 SGHTA, CDR2 FQGNSA. Trimming took off 3 bases at V and 3 bases at J, with 5 bases between the two ends. The CDR3 here is CASSFTYTEAFF. DNA of the CDR3: TGTGCCAGCAGCTTTACCTACACTGAAGCTTTCTTT.

The chain carries TRBV5-4 and TRBJ2-1; TRBD1 might be the D (5 bases). This CDR3 has 13 amino acids. Germline CDR1 and CDR2: SGHNT and YYREEE (reference sequence). V lost 3 bases, J lost 7 bases, and 11 bases lay in between. The CDR3 DNA reads TGTGCCAGCAGCTCCCAGGGAAGAAATGAGCAGTTCTTC. Its protein product is CASSSQGRNEQFF.

The rearrangement links TRBV5-5 to TRBJ1-5; D perhaps matches TRBD1 (5 bases). The length of the CDR3 is 16 residues. The V gene lost 0 bases and the J gene lost 1 base, with 11 bases spanning the gap. Per the germline V gene, CDR1 is SGHKS and CDR2 is YYEKEE (reference sequence). The CDR3 is CASSLAQGLSNQPQHF. CDR3 nucleotide sequence: TGTGCCAGCAGCTTGGCGCAGGGATTAAGCAATCAGCCCCAGCATTTT.

The genes are TRBV11-2 and TRBJ2-7; TRBD2 agrees at 12 bases. Germline CDR1 reads SGHAT; CDR2 reads FQNNGV. This CDR3 region has 14 residues. Trimming removed 4 bases from V and 7 bases from J; junction bases left unmatched: 5. The CDR3 loop is CASSSLAGGLEQYF. CDR3 nucleotides: TGTGCCAGCAGCTCCCTAGCGGGAGGGCTGGAGCAGTACTTC.

V usage is TRBV30 and J usage is TRBJ2-5; D not certain. The V end was cut by 4 bases, the J end by 2 bases, with 11 bases between. Germline values: CDR1 GTSNPN, CDR2 SVGIG (reference sequence). This CDR3 is 13 amino acids long. The CDR3 DNA sequence: TGTGCCTGGAATGGTCAACCGCAAGAGACCCAGTACTTC. Translating gives CAWNGQPQETQYF.

The V gene is TRBV23-1, the J gene TRBJ2-1; D gene unclear. TRBV23-1 is an ORF; its function is uncertain. Trimming stripped 0 bases from V and 9 bases from J, with 6 bases between. This CDR3 is built from 12 residues. CDR3 region: CASSQSRREQFF. In nucleotides, the CDR3 is TGCGCCAGCAGTCAATCAAGGCGTGAGCAGTTCTTC.

This clone has just one count. The genes are TRBV5-1 and TRBJ2-5; D is possibly TRBD2 (6 bases). CDR3 size: 15 residues. Germline V gene data show CDR1 as SGHRS and CDR2 as YFSETQ. Deletions cut 4 bases from V and 2 bases from J, with 15 bases between. The CDR3 is CASSPGTALQETQYF. CDR3 coding DNA: TGCGCCAGCAGCCCGGGGACTGCCTTACAAGAGACCCAGTACTTC.

V and J are TRBV15 and TRBJ1-5; TRBD1 agrees at 7 bases. The V gene's germline CDR1 is LNHNV and CDR2 YYDKDF (reference sequence). J was trimmed by 6 bases and V by 6 bases; bases with no gene match: 2. CDR3 length equals 12 residues. The CDR3, as DNA: TGTGCCACCAGGACAGGGACTCAGCCCCAGCATTTT. Its protein product is CATRTGTQPQHF.

The chain employs TRBV5-1 and TRBJ2-7; possibly TRBD2 for D (6 bases). Trimming took 4 bases from V and 0 from J, leaving 8 bases between them. Germline loops: CDR1 SGHRS, CDR2 YFSETQ. The length of the CDR3 is 13 residues. CDR3 sequence: CASSPGGSYEQYF. In nucleotides, the CDR3 is TGCGCCAGCAGCCCCGGGGGCTCCTACGAGCAGTACTTC.

The genes are TRBV4-1 and TRBJ2-1; D is unresolved. CDR1 and CDR2 (germline): MGHRA, YSYEKL. The V and J ends lost 2 bases and 0 bases respectively, with 5 bases between them. The CDR3 contains 14 residues. CDR3 nucleotide sequence: TGCGCCAGCAGCCAACGCAGCTCCTACAATGAGCAGTTCTTC. This sequence encodes CASSQRSSYNEQFF.

The V and J genes are TRBV15 and TRBJ2-5, with D perhaps TRBD1 (5 bases). CDR1 LNHNV and CDR2 YYDKDF come from the germline V gene (reference sequence). This CDR3 spans 14 amino acids. Trimming cost V 0 bases and J 4 bases, with 9 bases left between them. The DNA of the CDR3 is TGTGCCACCAGCAGAGATCTCAGGGCAGAGACCCAGTACTTC. Encoded protein: CATSRDLRAETQYF.

The chain joins TRBV6-1 to TRBJ1-4; 8 bases line up with TRBD1. The germline CDR1 and CDR2 sequences are MNHNS and SASEGT. The CDR3 covers 14 residues. V lost 6 bases and J lost 6; bases outside the gene matches: 6. The CDR3 DNA follows: TGTGCCAGCAGGGACAGGGTGGAGTATGAAAAACTGTTTTTT. Translated, it gives CASRDRVEYEKLFF.

V usage is TRBV28 and J usage is TRBJ2-1; 7 positions match TRBD2. Unmatched junction bases numbered 5, after V lost 6 bases and J lost 0 bases. CDR3 length equals 15 residues. Germline assignment: CDR1 MDHEN and CDR2 SYDVKM. CDR3 DNA: TGTGCCAGCAGACCGGGAGGTGTCTCCTACAATGAGCAGTTCTTC. It specifies CASRPGGVSYNEQFF.

V and J are TRBV10-2 and TRBJ2-7, with no clear D. V lost 2 bases to trimming and J lost 2 bases, with 7 bases between them. CDR1 and CDR2 (germline): WSHSY, SAAADI. The CDR3 consists of 13 residues. In DNA, the CDR3 is TGCGCCAGCAGTGAGCTACTAACCTACGAGCAGTACTTC. Translating gives CASSELLTYEQYF.

J is TRBJ2-1 and V is TRBV10-3; D ambiguous. In germline, CDR1 is ENHRY, CDR2 SYGVKD. The CDR3 covers 12 residues. Trimming removed 4 bases from V and 6 bases from J, with 7 bases in between. The CDR3 sequence is CAISATTNEQFF. CDR3 DNA: TGTGCCATCAGTGCTACCACCAATGAGCAGTTCTTC.

The rearrangement uses TRBV28 and TRBJ2-7; no clear D. The CDR3 length is 11 residues. V lost 3 bases, J lost 3 bases, and 3 bases lay in between. The germline gives CDR1 MDHEN, CDR2 SYDVKM. DNA for the CDR3: TGTGCCAGCAGTTTCTTCTACGAGCAGTACTTC. Protein sequence: CASSFFYEQYF. Using reference TRBV28 and TRBJ2-7 for the parts outside the CDR3, the full variable domain is DVKVTQSSRYLVKRTGEKVFLECVQDMDHENMFWYRQDPGLGLRLIYFSYDVKMKEKGDIPEGYSVSREKKERFSLILESASTNQTSMYLCASSFFYEQYFGPGTRLTVT.

V and J are TRBV7-9 and TRBJ2-7; D is perhaps TRBD2 (5 bases). Germline-derived CDR1 and CDR2 are SEHNR and FQNEAQ (reference sequence). The CDR3 spans 16 residues. V gave up 5 bases and J gave up 5 bases, with 22 bases separating them. The CDR3 sequence is CASSRAAAPGIHEQYF. As DNA, the CDR3 is TGTGCCAGCAGCCGGGCCGCAGCCCCGGGAATCCACGAGCAGTACTTC.

V usage is TRBV6-1 and J usage is TRBJ2-1; 7 bases line up with TRBD2. The germline gives CDR1 MNHNS, CDR2 SASEGT. Losses at the gene ends were 7 bases for V and 7 bases for J; bases not matched to a gene: 1. This CDR3 has 11 residues. CDR3 DNA: TGTGCCAGCAAGCGGGATAATGAGCAGTTCTTC. It encodes CASKRDNEQFF.

The gene calls are TRBV11-1 and TRBJ2-3; D not certain. Germline V gene lookup returns CDR1 SGHAT and CDR2 FQDESV (reference sequence). V gave up 2 bases and J gave up 0 bases, with 6 bases separating them. The CDR3 sequence is 14 residues long. The CDR3, as DNA: TGTGCCAGCAGCTTACGGGCTAGCACAGATACGCAGTATTTT. This gives the protein CASSLRASTDTQYF.

V usage is TRBV30 and J usage is TRBJ1-1; D perhaps matches TRBD1 (6 bases). This CDR3 is 12 amino acids long. Trimming cost V 4 bases and J 4 bases, with 10 bases left between them. CDR1 and CDR2 (germline): GTSNPN, SVGIG (reference sequence). The chain's CDR3 is CAWTRDTTEAFF. CDR3 DNA sequence: TGTGCCTGGACAAGGGACACCACTGAAGCTTTCTTT. Looking up the rest from reference TRBV30 and TRBJ1-1 gives the full variable domain: SQTIHQWPATLVQPVGSPLSLECTVEGTSNPNLYWYRQAAGRGLQLLFYSVGIGQISSEVPQNLSASRPQDRQFILSSKKLLLSDSGFYLCAWTRDTTEAFFGQGTRLTVV.

V and J are TRBV5-1 and TRBJ2-1; perhaps TRBD2 as D (6 bases). This CDR3 has 13 residues. Germline V gives CDR1 SGHRS, CDR2 YFSETQ. V dropped 0 bases and J dropped 7 bases, with 8 bases sitting between them. CDR3 DNA: TGCGCCAGCAGCTTGGGACTAGTAAATGAGCAGTTCTTC. Protein sequence: CASSLGLVNEQFF. The full variable domain, in which reference TRBV5-1 and TRBJ2-1 provide the parts outside the CDR3, is KAGVTQTPRYLIKTRGQQVTLSCSPISGHRSVSWYQQTPGQGLQFLFEYFSETQRNKGNFPGRFSGRQFSNSRSEMNVSTLELGDSALYLCASSLGLVNEQFFGPGTRLTVL.